The source of this T cell receptor (beta chain) is a study of neoadjuvant anti-PD-1 for oral cavity cancer. Comment on this clone: Its specificity is unknown.

Time point meaning: after neoadjuvant nivolumab, at surgical resection. The table came from immunoSEQ multiplex PCR; TCRdb's copy has only in-frame clones and leaves some out. Of about 68,000 clones listed, 70% to 90% are singletons. Whole-study results and caveats: Post-nivolumab, blood T cell clonality was significantly elevated in non-responders.

Germline values: CDR1 LGHNA, CDR2 YNFKEQ. V dropped 5 bases and J dropped 3; count of bases not matched to a gene: 12. This CDR3 contains 16 residues. Specimen: PBMCs, collected after nivolumab (anti-PD-1) treatment. This receptor was identified in a person between 35 and 79 years old with oral cavity squamous cell carcinoma. The chain recombines TRBV4-2 with TRBJ2-7; 8 nucleotides match TRBD2. The CDR3 DNA reads as TGTGCCAGCAGCTCAGGCCCCAGCGGGAGTTTCTACGAGCAGTACTTC. This sequence encodes CASSSGPSGSFYEQYF.